The sequence of this T cell receptor (beta chain) was determined in a study of T cells in Graves' hyperthyroidism and ophthalmopathy. About this clonotype: What it binds is not known.

Uncontrolled infection, other autoimmune disease, pregnancy or lactation excluded patients. The investigators amplified TCR beta CDR3 regions from RNA transcripts. When the TCR CDR3 underwent first-round RT-PCR, the HTBI primer set was used. TCRdb re-analysed the multiplex PCR reads in MiXCR, keeping a single row per CDR3 protein. The top ten clones hold about 8% of a sample with a few hundred thousand distinct CDR3 sequences, 35% to 55% of them seen once. V was pared by 1 base and J by 1 base, with 19 bases between. Germline loops: CDR1 LNHNV, CDR2 YYDKDF (reference sequence). This CDR3 is 18 amino acids long. Study-wide findings and caveats: Most thyroid clonotypes with frequency above 0.001 were detected in blood.

This chain connects TRBV15 to TRBJ1-2; D gene ambiguous. This TCR was sampled from a woman under 30 with Graves' hyperthyroidism. Sequencing was done on a sample of peripheral blood or thyroid tissue (not recorded which). CDR3 coding DNA: TGTGCCACCAGCAGAGCGACTAGCGGCGAGGGATTTAACTATGGCTACACCTTC. Translating it yields CATSRATSGEGFNYGYTF.